Sequencing of this TCR beta chain was carried out in a study of cytomegalovirus exposure and HLA in healthy donors (dated by TCRdb to about 2017). Regarding the research as a whole: According to an earlier analysis of several hundred of the donors, about 180 million T cells yielded 120 million or so unique TCR beta sequences and around 300 Gb of sequence data. An early release covering roughly 580 HLA-typed donors comprised roughly 300 gigabases of sequencing data and 65 million to 100 million unique TCR sequences. Of the approximately 400 genotyped donors, 81% fell in the genetic ancestry cluster associated with self-reported Caucasian donors. The study aimed to test whether signatures of past pathogen exposure could be identified by cataloging public T cell receptors. The study used immunosequencing to profile the T cell repertoires of 666 subjects and linked those repertoires to cytomegalovirus serostatus. Along with the 666-subject first cohort, a separate validation cohort of around 120 different subjects was used. To predict cytomegalovirus infection status, the study combined high-throughput TCR immunosequencing, statistical association of individual TCRs with disease status, and machine learning. A later analysis re-analyzed previously published TCR beta repertoires from several hundred donors and added high-resolution HLA genotyping to study TCR occurrence patterns. Rather than using new phenotypic data, the later analysis identified candidate immune exposures from TCR beta sequences and from how often those sequences occurred across donors. To decide whether each TCR beta V gene segment behaved as functional or pseudogenic, an earlier analysis of some 600 of the donors relied on high-throughput TCR beta sequencing. Alongside the repertoire data, information on donor age, sex, ethnicity and CMV serostatus was compiled. A later genetic analysis took genome-wide SNP genotypes for about 65% of the 666 donors and used that subset as a discovery cohort. Every repertoire in the discovery cohort had been generated on one and the same sequencing platform. Both class I and class II loci were covered by HLA typing, at four-digit resolution. Typing coverage varied by locus: roughly 629-640 donors for A, B, C, DRB1 and DQB1; about 520 for DQA1; more than 600 for DPA1; 450 to 480 for DPB1. Roughly 5 DR-DQ haplotypes were handled as single units for association and clustering, since linkage in the cohort was strong. Among some 410 genotyped donors of the cohort, an average of approximately 240,000 unique TCR beta nucleotide sequences were sequenced per donor, 15% to 20% of them non-productive.

About this clone: Its antigen is currently not known. Nothing much larger sits one base from this clone, and base qualities are not available.

The CDR3, from cysteine to phenylalanine, totals 14 residues. Only CDR3 DNA is held: 42 bases, read in frame from base 1. Reading the germline V gene gives CDR1 KGHSH and CDR2 LQKENI. V is clipped by 0 bases and J by 2 bases, and the sequence between their germline boundaries is 7 bases long. The library was built by means of the immunoSEQ multiplex PCR assay. For the multiplex PCR, a mixture combining 60 forward primers for TCR Vbeta segments and 13 reverse primers for TCR Jbeta segments was used. A multiplex PCR assay on genomic DNA amplified the CDR3 region of rearranged TCR beta genes. On the Illumina HiSeq System, the amplified TCR beta libraries were sequenced as 87-base-pair reads. The authors processed their data as follows. A later analysis counted approximately 76 million unique TCR beta chains across the 666 repertoires, and approximately 11 million of these chains were shared by at least two donors. Raw reads were error-corrected and collapsed into unique sequences with a nearest-neighbor algorithm that merged closely related sequences to remove PCR and sequencing errors. V, D and J gene segments were assigned by aligning CDR3 sequences to IMGT reference sequences. Each retained sequence needed at least a six-nucleotide match to both a V gene segment and a J gene segment. A rearrangement was called productive if the CDR3 had no stop codons and remained in frame with V and J, and every other rearrangement was called non-productive. CDR3 was defined by IMGT convention, running from the second conserved V-encoded cysteine to the conserved J-encoded phenylalanine. The earlier analysis of 500 to 750 of the donors excluded any sequence lacking an unambiguous match to a single V gene segment. In an earlier analysis of roughly 600 of the donors, a V segment was called functional when productive rearrangements were above 56.7%, and segregating when the standard deviation between donors exceeded 5%. A statistical classification framework was built for diagnosing cytomegalovirus status from the catalog of TCR beta chain sequences. A later analysis assigned V and J genes by comparing TCR nucleotide sequences with IMGT/GENE-DB human TR gene sequences. In a later analysis, CDR3 sequences and most-parsimonious VDJ recombination scenarios were assigned using the TCRdist pipeline. In a later analysis, each TCR beta chain was defined by its CDR3 amino acid sequence together with its V-gene family, and reads lacking a unique V-gene family were excluded. To address suspected cross-contamination and a sequencing artifact, a later analysis removed over 500 highly shared, low-generation-probability nucleotide sequences. In a later analysis, a clonal expansion index was calculated for each public chain from normalized within-repertoire ranks of inferred template counts. Generation probabilities in a later analysis came from a VDJ recombination model fitted to out-of-frame rearrangements, and those results were checked against IGoR. In a later analysis, hypergeometric tests were used to score TCR-TCR, TCR-HLA and TCR-CMV co-occurrence, with a repertoire-size bias correction applied to TCR pairs. False discovery rates were estimated in a later analysis by permuting HLA or CMV assignments 20 times. In a later analysis, co-occurring TCRs were grouped using DBSCAN, with TCRdist sequence similarity added in when clustering inside HLA-allele-positive subsets. For co-occurrence clustering, repertoires with fewer than 30,000 or more than 120,000 public chains were excluded, along with roughly 5 repertoires with anomalous nucleotide sharing. Entries here come from immuneACCESS through TCRdb and include only in-frame sequences with V and J called. Some clones fail to appear in such tables; in the studies checked, an unresolved V gene covers under half of the shortfall, and the cause of the remainder is unknown. That table supplies the V and J calls and clone size; D and trimming were determined from the DNA. The sample table lists roughly 100,000 clones, around 80% of them with a count of one. The ten largest clones represent more than 2.5% of the sample.

The cohort comprised hundreds of healthy bone marrow donors. Cohort members were all nominally healthy when sampled, although unrecorded immune exposures were likely present. The donor was CMV seropositive and belonged to the group of about 290 seropositive cohort members. A peripheral blood sample was collected from each donor, and TCR beta sequencing was performed on peripheral blood mononuclear cells. The Qiagen DNeasy Blood Extraction Kit was used to extract genomic DNA from the blood cell samples. Overall study outcomes, separate from this receptor: Presence/absence analyses assumed roughly uniform sequencing depth across donors, an assumption that may not hold. Some IMGT-functional V segments, including TRBV6-2 and TRBV6-3, could not be told apart with the 87-base-pair reads, so those segments were excluded. This cohort had only TCR beta chains sequenced, and the lack of alpha or paired-chain data limited which features could be detected. A few of the identified cytomegalovirus-associated TCR beta chains were confirmed in vitro to be specific for cytomegalovirus antigens. Cytomegalovirus status was reported to be diagnosed by the classifier with high specificity and sensitivity in both the original and validation cohorts. About 15 rarely observed V segments, including chromosome 9 orphons, were excluded from the earlier analysis of about 610 of the donors because counts were too low. A further reported finding was that TCR beta sequences accurately predicted the HLA-A and HLA-B alleles for most subjects in the first cohort. In a later analysis, the rate of TCR association differed among HLA loci, with DRB1 alleles having the most associated TCRs and HLA-C alleles having the fewest. Strong co-occurrence of HLA alleles, especially DR and DQ, made assigning TCR associations to individual alleles difficult. In a later analysis, several top co-occurrence clusters were reported to appear linked to parvovirus B19, influenza, CMV and Epstein-Barr virus. In a later genetic analysis, fewer N-insertions in productive TCRs were reported among donors in an Asian-associated ancestry cluster than the 666-donor mean. A later genetic analysis associated a missense DCLRE1C variant with V-gene and J-gene trimming of TCR beta chains, and an independent cohort replicated the association. In the study, some 160 TCR beta chains were listed as associated with cytomegalovirus. Linkage disequilibrium might explain the correlated functional status among segregating V segments, but an unknown experimental factor could not be excluded. In an earlier analysis of 500 to 650 of the donors, most TCR beta V segments appeared in productive rearrangements about 87% or about 30% of the time, broadly matching IMGT annotations. A cluster of highly shared sequence variants was judged likely to be a technical artifact of the sequencing pipeline. In a later analysis, HLA-associated TCR beta chains were found to be more clonally expanded and to have lower generation probabilities than equally common non-associated chains. According to the authors, the approach could potentially be generalized to other disease states and immunological phenotypes. HLA typing was unavailable for some donors at each locus, so association tests used only the typed subset. In a later analysis, most CMV-associated TCR beta chains were found to appear HLA-restricted, with HLA associations seemingly driven largely by CMV exposure. For the cohort, immune exposure information was limited to CMV serostatus. Across donors, most TCR sequences were observed very rarely, whereas some public TCRs were present in many individuals. Specific HLA alleles were associated with 18,000 or so TCR beta sequences at a false discovery rate of 0.05 in a later analysis.

The chain couples TRBV18 to TRBJ1-1; the D gene is not confidently resolved. The specimen sequenced was PBMCs. The TCR comes from a male donor in good health and CMV-seropositive. The sequence in DNA is TGTGCCAGCTCACCACCCATGGCAAACACTGAAGCTTTCTTT. It encodes CASSPPMANTEAFF.